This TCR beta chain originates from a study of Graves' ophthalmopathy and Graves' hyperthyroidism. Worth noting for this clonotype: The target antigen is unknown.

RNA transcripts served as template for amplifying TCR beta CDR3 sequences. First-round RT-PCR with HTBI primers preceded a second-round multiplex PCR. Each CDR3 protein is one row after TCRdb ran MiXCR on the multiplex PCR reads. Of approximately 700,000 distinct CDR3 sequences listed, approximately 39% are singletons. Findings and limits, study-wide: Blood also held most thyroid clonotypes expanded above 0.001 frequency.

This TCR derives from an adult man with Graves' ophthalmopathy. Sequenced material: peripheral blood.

CDR3 DNA sequence: TGTGCCACCCGAAACGGGCTCGGCACTGAAGCTTTCTTT. Protein: CATRNGLGTEAFF. The V and J genes are TRBV10-3 and TRBJ1-1; D ambiguous. The CDR3 runs to 13 residues. The V and J ends lost 10 bases and 4 bases respectively, with 16 bases between them. Looked up from germline, CDR1 is ENHRY and CDR2 is SYGVKD.